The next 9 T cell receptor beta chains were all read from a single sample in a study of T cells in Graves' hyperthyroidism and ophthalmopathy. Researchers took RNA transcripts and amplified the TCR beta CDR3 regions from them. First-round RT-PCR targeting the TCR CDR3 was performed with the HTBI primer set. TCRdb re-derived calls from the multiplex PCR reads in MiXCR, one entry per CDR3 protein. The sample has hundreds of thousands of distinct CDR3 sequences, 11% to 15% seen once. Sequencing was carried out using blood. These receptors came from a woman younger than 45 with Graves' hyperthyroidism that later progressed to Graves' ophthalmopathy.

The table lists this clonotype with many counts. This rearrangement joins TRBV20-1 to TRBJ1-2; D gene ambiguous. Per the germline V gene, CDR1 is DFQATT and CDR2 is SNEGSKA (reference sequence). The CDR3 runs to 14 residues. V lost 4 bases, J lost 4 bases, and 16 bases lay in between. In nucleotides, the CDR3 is TGCAGTGCTATCTTAATGGAACACAGCTATGGCTACACCTTC. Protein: CSAILMEHSYGYTF.

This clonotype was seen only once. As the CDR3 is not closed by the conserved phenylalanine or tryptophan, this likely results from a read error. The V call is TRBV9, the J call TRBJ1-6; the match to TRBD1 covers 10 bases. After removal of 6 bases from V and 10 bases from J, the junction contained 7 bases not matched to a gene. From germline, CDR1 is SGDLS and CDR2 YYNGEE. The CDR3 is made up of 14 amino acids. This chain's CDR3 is CASTSGQGHSPLHL. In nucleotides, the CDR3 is TGTGCCAGCACATCGGGACAGGGGCACTCACCCCTCCACCTT.

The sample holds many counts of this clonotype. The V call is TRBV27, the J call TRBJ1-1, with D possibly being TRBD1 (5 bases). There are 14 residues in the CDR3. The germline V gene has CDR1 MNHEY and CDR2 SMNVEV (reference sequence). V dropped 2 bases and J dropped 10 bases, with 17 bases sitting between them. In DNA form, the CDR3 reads TGTGCCAGCAGTTTAGGCAGGAGTTTGGGGGGAGCTTTCTTT. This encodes CASSLGRSLGGAFF.

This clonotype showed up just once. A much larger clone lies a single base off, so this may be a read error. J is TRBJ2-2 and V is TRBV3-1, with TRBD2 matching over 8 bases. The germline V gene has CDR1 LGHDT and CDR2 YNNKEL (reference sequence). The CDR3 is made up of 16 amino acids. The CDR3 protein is CVSSQLLAEITGELFF. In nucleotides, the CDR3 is TGTGTCAGCAGCCAACTACTAGCGGAGATCACCGGGGAGCTGTTTTTT.

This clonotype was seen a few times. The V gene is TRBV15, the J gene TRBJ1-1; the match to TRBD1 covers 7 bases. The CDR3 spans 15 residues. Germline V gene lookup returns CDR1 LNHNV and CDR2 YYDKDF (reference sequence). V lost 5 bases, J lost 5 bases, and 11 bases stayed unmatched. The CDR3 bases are TGTGCCACCAGCCAGCGACAGGGACGGGGAACTGAAGCTTTCTTT. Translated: CATSQRQGRGTEAFF. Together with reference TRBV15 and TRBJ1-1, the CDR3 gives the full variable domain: DAMVIQNPRYQVTQFGKPVTLSCSQTLNHNVMYWYQQKSSQAPKLLFHYYDKDFNNEADTPDNFQSRRPNTSFCFLDIRSPGLGDTAMYLCATSQRQGRGTEAFFGQGTRLTVV.

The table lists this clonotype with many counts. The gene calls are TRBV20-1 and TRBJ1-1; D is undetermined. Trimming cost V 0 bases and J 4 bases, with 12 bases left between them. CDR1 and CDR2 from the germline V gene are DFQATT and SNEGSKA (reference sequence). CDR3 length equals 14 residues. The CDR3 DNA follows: TGCAGTGCTAGAGACGACACTGAACGCACTGAAGCTTTCTTT. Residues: CSARDDTERTEAFF.

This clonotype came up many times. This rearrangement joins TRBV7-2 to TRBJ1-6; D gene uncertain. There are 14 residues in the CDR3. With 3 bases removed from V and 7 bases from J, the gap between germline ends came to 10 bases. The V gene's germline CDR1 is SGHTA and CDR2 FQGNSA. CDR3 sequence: CASSLARLNSPLHF. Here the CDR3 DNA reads TGTGCCAGCAGCTTGGCACGGCTAAATTCACCCCTCCACTTT. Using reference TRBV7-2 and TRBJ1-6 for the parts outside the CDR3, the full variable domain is GAGVSQSPSNKVTEKGKDVELRCDPISGHTALYWYRQSLGQGLEFLIYFQGNSAPDKSGLPSDRFSAERTGGSVSTLTIQRTQQEDSAVYLCASSLARLNSPLHFGNGTRLTVT.

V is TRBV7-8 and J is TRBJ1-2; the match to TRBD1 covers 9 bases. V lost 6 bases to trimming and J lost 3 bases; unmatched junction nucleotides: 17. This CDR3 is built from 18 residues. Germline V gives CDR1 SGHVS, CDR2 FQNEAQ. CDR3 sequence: CASSRRGQGENLYYGYTF. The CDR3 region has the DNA TGTGCCAGCAGTAGGAGGGGACAGGGAGAAAATTTATACTATGGCTACACCTTC.

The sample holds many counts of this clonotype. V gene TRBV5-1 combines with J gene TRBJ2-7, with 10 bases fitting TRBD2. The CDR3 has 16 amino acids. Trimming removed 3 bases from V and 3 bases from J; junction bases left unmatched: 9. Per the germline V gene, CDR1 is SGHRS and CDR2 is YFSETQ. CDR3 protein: CASSYDSGRTYYEQYF. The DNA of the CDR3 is TGCGCCAGCAGCTATGATAGCGGGAGGACGTACTACGAGCAGTACTTC.